The source of this T cell receptor (beta chain) is a study of OX40 agonist ivuxolimab in advanced cancers. Describing the broader study: Ivuxolimab, which targeted the costimulatory receptor OX40 (CD134), was an agonistic, fully human IgG2 monoclonal antibody. Intravenous ivuxolimab was administered to patients every 2 weeks at six dose levels: 0.01, 0.1, 0.3, 1.5, 3 and 10 mg/kg. Of the roughly 53 patients in dose escalation, about 20 had hepatocellular carcinoma, approximately 15 had melanoma, 9 had renal cell carcinoma and 9 had head and neck cancer. In the dose-escalation cohort, nearly 85% of patients were male, and the mean age was 60 years with a range of 23 to 79. Patients were allowed to have had prior anti-PD-1, anti-PD-L1 or anti-CTLA-4 therapy, and 40% of the dose-escalation patients had previously received checkpoint inhibitors. Three dose-escalation patients achieved partial responses, one with hepatocellular carcinoma and two with cutaneous melanoma. Peripheral TCRbeta sequencing aimed to test whether ivuxolimab altered TCR sequence diversity and caused clonal T-cell expansion. The monotherapy dose-escalation portion (N ≈ 52 patients) of the phase I ivuxolimab trial is reported in the paper. What the study reported, not specific to this receptor: After ivuxolimab, more expanded clones were found on average in CD8+ T cells than in CD4+ T cells. Low levels of normalized T-cell clonal expansion were also seen in some nonresponding patients. The antigen specificity of the clonally expanded peripheral T cells was not determined. In partial responders in the 0.1-3.0 mg/kg groups, normalized peripheral clonal expansion was found to be among the lowest, especially among CD8+ T cells. At doses from 0.1 to 3.0 mg/kg, clonal expansion was seen in both CD4+ and CD8+ blood T cells between baseline and week 6.

The trial excluded patients who had a history of autoimmune disease or who were on systemic immunosuppression. In every dose cohort, peripheral blood was drawn for TCR sequencing at baseline, cycle 4 day 1, and cycle 7 day 1. The samples were drawn from a first-in-human, open-label, multicenter phase I dose-escalation trial of ivuxolimab. The trial enrolled adults with locally advanced or metastatic head and neck squamous cell, hepatocellular, melanoma or renal cell carcinoma. Before TCR sequencing, CD4+ T cells and CD8+ T cells from peripheral blood were sorted into separate populations. For sequencing of the TCRbeta CDR3 region, genomic DNA was extracted from the sorted cells. The immunoSEQ Assay was used to sequence the TCRbeta CDR3 regions. Imported from immuneACCESS, the table was reduced by TCRdb to in-frame sequences with V and J called. These copies leave out some clones; in studies compared against another copy, an unresolved V gene accounts for under half, and the cause of the remainder is not known. The sample includes fewer than 80,000 clones, with about 82% observed a single time. Together, the top ten hold over 4.5% of the sample.

Looking up the germline V gene yields CDR1 MDHEN and CDR2 SYDVKM. The CDR3 spans 15 residues, from the cysteine through the phenylalanine. Left in the record is the CDR3 DNA by itself, 45 bases read in frame from the first base. Relative to germline, V is missing 5 bases and J is missing 3 bases, with 7 bases of the junction outside any gene match. To note about this clone: Its cognate antigen has yet to be identified. Per-base quality was not reported, and no clone a single base away is much larger than it.

The sample was CD4+ or CD8+ T cells sorted from blood, taken in a trial of the OX40 agonist ivuxolimab. The receptor chain draws on TRBV28 and TRBJ2-5, and TRBD2 matches 9 of the central bases. The receptor was isolated from an adult with an advanced solid tumor such as melanoma, head and neck, liver or kidney cancer. The nucleotides are TGTGCCAGCAGTCGGACTAGCGCAAGTAAAGAGACCCAGTACTTC. Its translation reads: CASSRTSASKETQYF.